This T cell receptor beta chain was sequenced during a study of blood T cells in healthy people across ages. Then a second PCR, running roughly 7 to 11 cycles, was carried out with a sample-barcoded 5' primer and a J-beta primer mix. TCRdb re-called the 5' RACE reads with MiXCR, one entry per CDR3 protein. The sample includes over 700,000 distinct CDR3 sequences, 25% of them seen just once. Germline V gene lookup returns CDR1 SQVTM and CDR2 ANQGSEA. The CDR3 spans 14 residues. These data are also associated with another study on T cells of mothers and their children.

The TCR was taken from a boy younger than 18 in good health. The sequencing input was blood. V gene TRBV29-1 combines with J gene TRBJ2-5; 9 bases line up with TRBD2. The J call is doubtful: the DNA matches TRBJ2-1 better. In nucleotides, the CDR3 is TGCAGCGTTGCAGGGCTAGCGGGAACCGATGAGCAGTTCTTC. As protein: CSVAGLAGTDEQFF.